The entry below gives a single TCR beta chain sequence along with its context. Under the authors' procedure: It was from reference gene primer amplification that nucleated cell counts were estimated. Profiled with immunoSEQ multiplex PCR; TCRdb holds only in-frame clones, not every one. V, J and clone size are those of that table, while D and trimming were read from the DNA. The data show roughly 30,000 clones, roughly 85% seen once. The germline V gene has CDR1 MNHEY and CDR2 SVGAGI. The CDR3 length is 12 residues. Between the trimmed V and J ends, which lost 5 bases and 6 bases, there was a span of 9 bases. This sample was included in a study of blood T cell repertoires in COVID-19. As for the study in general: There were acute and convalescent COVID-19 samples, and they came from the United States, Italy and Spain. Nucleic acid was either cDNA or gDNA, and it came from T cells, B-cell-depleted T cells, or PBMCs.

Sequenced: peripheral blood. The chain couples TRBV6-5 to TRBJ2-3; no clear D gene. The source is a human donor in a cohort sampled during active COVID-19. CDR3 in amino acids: CASSTPGDTQYF. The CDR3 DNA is TGTGCCAGCAGTACTCCCGGGGATACGCAGTATTTT.